These T cell receptor beta chains were read from a single sample in a study of a mutant IDH1 vaccine in newly diagnosed glioma. These receptors' targets are unknown. Using immunoSEQ multiplex PCR, the repertoire was profiled, and TCRdb retains in-frame clones only, with some absent. The repertoire holds about 56,000 clones, with around 86% as singletons. The specimen was PBMCs, collected from a glioma patient whose treatment included an IDH1 peptide vaccine. Receptor source: a man aged 40-49 years with glioma. CDR3s include the opening cysteine and the closing phenylalanine or tryptophan. The D gene is left open where the match is weak. Rows give clone size only sometimes, using once, few, many, or a class for an expanded clone.

D gene: TRBD1
V gene: TRBV7-6
J gene: TRBJ2-3
clone size: few
CDR3 DNA: TGTGCCAGCAGCGTCCGGGGACAGGCCACAGATACGCAGTATTTT
CDR3 protein: CASSVRGQATDTQYF

D gene: .
V gene: TRBV4-2
J gene: TRBJ1-5
clone size: .
CDR3 DNA: TGTGCCAGCAGCCAAGGGGGCAGGTATAGCAATCAGCCCCAGCATTTT
CDR3 protein: CASSQGGRYSNQPQHF

D gene: .
V gene: TRBV28
J gene: TRBJ2-7
clone size: .
CDR3 DNA: TGTGCCAGCAGTCCCCTTACGACAGGTAGCTCCTACGAGCAGTACTTC
CDR3 protein: CASSPLTTGSSYEQYF

D gene: TRBD2
V gene: TRBV11-2
J gene: TRBJ2-7
clone size: .
CDR3 DNA: TGTGCCAGCAGCTTAGAGTCGGGAGGATTTAAGCGGTGGGGGTACGAGCAGTACTTC
CDR3 protein: CASSLESGGFKRWGYEQYF

D gene: .
V gene: TRBV6-1
J gene: TRBJ1-1
clone size: .
CDR3 DNA: TGTGCCAGCAGTGAAGTTAGGCAGAACACTGAAGCTTTCTTT
CDR3 protein: CASSEVRQNTEAFF

D gene: TRBD2
V gene: TRBV11-2
J gene: TRBJ2-7
clone size: once
CDR3 DNA: TGTGCCAGCAGCTCCGGGACTAACTACGAGCAGTACTTC
CDR3 protein: CASSSGTNYEQYF

D gene: .
V gene: TRBV5-1
J gene: TRBJ2-3
clone size: .
CDR3 DNA: TGCGCCAGCAGCTTGGCCGGCGGGACGGCAGATACGCAGTATTTT
CDR3 protein: CASSLAGGTADTQYF

D gene: TRBD2
V gene: TRBV7-2
J gene: TRBJ2-7
clone size: .
CDR3 DNA: TGTGCCAGCAGCTTAAAGCGGGAGGCCCACGAGCAGTACTTC
CDR3 protein: CASSLKREAHEQYF

D gene: TRBD1
V gene: TRBV7-3
J gene: TRBJ1-2
clone size: .
CDR3 DNA: TGTGCCAGCAGCCCCAACGCGGCAGGGGGCGGCTACACCTTC
CDR3 protein: CASSPNAAGGGYTF

D gene: .
V gene: TRBV6-1
J gene: TRBJ2-7
clone size: .
CDR3 DNA: TGTGCCAGCAGTGAAGCGCATGGACCCTCCGAGCAGTACTTC
CDR3 protein: CASSEAHGPSEQYF

D gene: .
V gene: TRBV5-4
J gene: TRBJ2-6
clone size: .
CDR3 DNA: TGTGCCAGCAGCGGGCGCCAGGGACTCGCTGGGGCCAACGTCCTGACTTTC
CDR3 protein: CASSGRQGLAGANVLTF

D gene: .
V gene: TRBV27
J gene: TRBJ2-7
clone size: .
CDR3 DNA: TGTGCCAGCAGCCCACTCGAGACGGGGCCCCGAGTCTACGAGCAGTACTTC
CDR3 protein: CASSPLETGPRVYEQYF

D gene: .
V gene: TRBV28
J gene: TRBJ2-1
clone size: .
CDR3 DNA: TGTGCCAGCAGCCAACAAACAGGGTGGGTTGAGCAGTTCTTC
CDR3 protein: CASSQQTGWVEQFF

D gene: .
V gene: TRBV7-2
J gene: TRBJ2-7
clone size: .
CDR3 DNA: TGTGCCAGCAGCTTAGGTGCGGTCAGCTCCTACGAGCAGTACTTC
CDR3 protein: CASSLGAVSSYEQYF

D gene: .
V gene: TRBV15
J gene: TRBJ1-4
clone size: .
CDR3 DNA: TGTGCCACCAGCAGAGATAGAAAACTCGAAAAACTGTTTTTT
CDR3 protein: CATSRDRKLEKLFF

D gene: TRBD2
V gene: TRBV29-1
J gene: TRBJ2-7
clone size: once
CDR3 DNA: TGCAGCGTTGATAGTACTAGCGGTCCCTACGAGCAGTACTTC
CDR3 protein: CSVDSTSGPYEQYF

D gene: .
V gene: TRBV5-1
J gene: TRBJ2-3
clone size: .
CDR3 DNA: TGCGCCAGCAGCTCGACGCTTTCAACCGACACGCAGTATTTT
CDR3 protein: CASSSTLSTDTQYF

D gene: TRBD1
V gene: TRBV15
J gene: TRBJ2-2
clone size: .
CDR3 DNA: TGTGCCACCAGCAGAGGGGACAGGGAGGGCACCGGGGAGCTGTTTTTT
CDR3 protein: CATSRGDREGTGELFF

D gene: TRBD2
V gene: TRBV10-3
J gene: TRBJ2-7
clone size: few
CDR3 DNA: TGTGCCATCAGTGATCTAGCGGACACCTCCTACGAGCAGTACTTC
CDR3 protein: CAISDLADTSYEQYF

D gene: .
V gene: TRBV11-2
J gene: TRBJ2-7
clone size: .
CDR3 DNA: TGTGCCAGCAGCCGCAGGGGGGACTTCTACGAGCAGTACTTC
CDR3 protein: CASSRRGDFYEQYF

D gene: TRBD1
V gene: TRBV25-1
J gene: TRBJ2-1
clone size: .
CDR3 DNA: TGTGCCAGCAGTGGGGACAGGCTTTACAATGAGCAGTTCTTC
CDR3 protein: CASSGDRLYNEQFF

D gene: TRBD1
V gene: TRBV11-2
J gene: TRBJ2-7
clone size: .
CDR3 DNA: TGTGCCAGCAGCAGAGGACAGGGGGTGGGGGAGCAGTACTTC
CDR3 protein: CASSRGQGVGEQYF

D gene: .
V gene: TRBV27
J gene: TRBJ1-5
clone size: .
CDR3 DNA: TGTGCCAGCAGTTTCGCGGGGGGCAATCAGCCCCAGCATTTT
CDR3 protein: CASSFAGGNQPQHF

D gene: .
V gene: TRBV6-4
J gene: TRBJ1-5
clone size: .
CDR3 DNA: TGTGCCAGGATACAGGAAAATCAGCCCCAGCATTTT
CDR3 protein: CARIQENQPQHF

D gene: TRBD1
V gene: TRBV5-1
J gene: TRBJ2-5
clone size: .
CDR3 DNA: TGCGCCAGCAGCTCGATTACAGGGGTCCAAGAGACCCAGTACTTC
CDR3 protein: CASSSITGVQETQYF

D gene: .
V gene: TRBV27
J gene: TRBJ2-5
clone size: .
CDR3 DNA: TGTGCCAGCAGTTTAGCCAGACGGGAGACCCAGTACTTC
CDR3 protein: CASSLARRETQYF

D gene: TRBD1
V gene: TRBV5-1
J gene: TRBJ2-7
clone size: .
CDR3 DNA: TGCGCCAGCAGCGCCGGGACAGGGGACTACGAGCAGTACTTC
CDR3 protein: CASSAGTGDYEQYF

D gene: TRBD1
V gene: TRBV15
J gene: TRBJ2-7
clone size: .
CDR3 DNA: TGTGCCACCAGCGCGTGGGACAGGGGGGGCGAGCAGTACTTC
CDR3 protein: CATSAWDRGGEQYF

D gene: TRBD2
V gene: TRBV7-3
J gene: TRBJ2-1
clone size: .
CDR3 DNA: TGTGCCAGCAGCTGGGCCCCTAGCGGGAGTGGGAATGAGCAGTTCTTC
CDR3 protein: CASSWAPSGSGNEQFF

D gene: TRBD2
V gene: TRBV5-1
J gene: TRBJ2-1
clone size: .
CDR3 DNA: TGCGCCAGCAGCGCCGGACTAGCGGGAGGGCCTGGTGAGCAGTTCTTC
CDR3 protein: CASSAGLAGGPGEQFF

D gene: .
V gene: TRBV5-8
J gene: TRBJ2-7
clone size: .
CDR3 DNA: TGTGCCAGCAGCTTCCGGCCGTGGGGGGAGCAGTACTTC
CDR3 protein: CASSFRPWGEQYF

D gene: .
V gene: TRBV7-8
J gene: TRBJ2-4
clone size: .
CDR3 DNA: TGTGCCAGCAGCTTACAGAAAAACATTCAGTACTTC
CDR3 protein: CASSLQKNIQYF

D gene: TRBD2
V gene: TRBV4-1
J gene: TRBJ2-7
clone size: .
CDR3 DNA: TGCGCCAGCAGCCAAACTAGCCTAGCGGGCTACGAGCAGTACTTC
CDR3 protein: CASSQTSLAGYEQYF

D gene: .
V gene: TRBV5-1
J gene: TRBJ2-7
clone size: .
CDR3 DNA: TGCGCCAGCAGCTTTTGGGGCAACTCCTACGAGCAGTACTTC
CDR3 protein: CASSFWGNSYEQYF